This T cell receptor beta chain stems from a study of spatial heterogeneity in lung cancer. Study context: Sequencing covered available follow-up PBMC samples collected a median of approximately 2 years after resection. Detection of beta-chain sequences consistently exceeded that of alpha-chain sequences.

The CDR3 covers 13 residues. Germline CDR1 is MNHEY and CDR2 is SMNVEV (reference sequence). V gave up 4 bases and J gave up 11 bases, with 12 bases separating them. Overall study findings and caveats: Tumor TCRs that were ubiquitous and expanded showed up in blood more at resection than follow-up.

Unique molecular identifiers, one per molecule, were present on every TCR cDNA molecule. One entry per CDR3 protein results from TCRdb running MiXCR on the 5' RACE reads. The sample has 35,000 to 50,000 distinct CDR3 sequences, around 21% seen once. The sample holds many counts of this clonotype. Its antigen is undetermined. This sample's time point: blood at routine non-recurrence follow-up after resection. This rearrangement joins TRBV27 to TRBJ1-6; no clear D gene. Material: PBMCs, obtained at follow-up. The TCR originated in a female donor with early-stage non-small cell lung cancer. The DNA of the CDR3 is TGTGCCAGCAGTTCAGGAGGGCGAACACCCCTCCACTTT. Its protein is CASSSGGRTPLHF.